This T cell receptor beta chain is drawn from a study of beta chain features in type 1 diabetes. Since all of the isolated RNA was reverse transcribed, expressed TCRB transcripts were what got sequenced. Some clones are missing from TCRdb's copy, which holds only in-frame ones; the method was immunoSEQ multiplex PCR. Found here are just over 450,000 clones, roughly 31% of them singletons; the top ten hold about 0.065%. Germline CDR1 and CDR2: MNHEY and SMNVEV (reference sequence). CDR3 length: 15 amino acids. V lost 6 bases, J lost 6 bases, and 8 bases stayed unmatched. The rearrangement joins TRBV27 to TRBJ1-5; TRBD1 matches at 10 bases. Specimen: naive CD4+ T cells from blood. The source is a man in his late teens or twenties in good health. The CDR3 DNA reads as TGTGCCAGCAGACGGGGACAGGGGTTTGCTCAGCCCCAGCATTTT. Translation gives CASRRGQGFAQPQHF.